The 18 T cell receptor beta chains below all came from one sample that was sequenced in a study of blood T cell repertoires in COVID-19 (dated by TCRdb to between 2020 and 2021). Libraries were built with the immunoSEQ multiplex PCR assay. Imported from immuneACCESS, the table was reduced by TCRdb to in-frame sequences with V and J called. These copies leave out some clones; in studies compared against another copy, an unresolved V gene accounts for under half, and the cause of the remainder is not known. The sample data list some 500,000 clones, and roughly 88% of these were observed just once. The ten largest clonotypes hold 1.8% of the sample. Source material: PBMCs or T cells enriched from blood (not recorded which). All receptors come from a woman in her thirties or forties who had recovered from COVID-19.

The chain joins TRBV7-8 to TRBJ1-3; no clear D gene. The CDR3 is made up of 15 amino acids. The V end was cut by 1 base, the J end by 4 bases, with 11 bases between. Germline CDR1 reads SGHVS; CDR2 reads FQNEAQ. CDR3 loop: CASSLVGVTGNTIYF. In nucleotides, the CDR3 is TGTGCCAGCAGCTTAGTTGGAGTGACCGGAAACACCATATATTTT.

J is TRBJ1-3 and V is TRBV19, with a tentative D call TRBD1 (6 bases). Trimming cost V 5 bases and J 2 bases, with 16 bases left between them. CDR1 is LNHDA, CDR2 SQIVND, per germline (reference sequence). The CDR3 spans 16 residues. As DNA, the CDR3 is TGTGCCAGTAGTCCGGAGCGGGGGCTCGCTGGAAACACCATATATTTT. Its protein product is CASSPERGLAGNTIYF.

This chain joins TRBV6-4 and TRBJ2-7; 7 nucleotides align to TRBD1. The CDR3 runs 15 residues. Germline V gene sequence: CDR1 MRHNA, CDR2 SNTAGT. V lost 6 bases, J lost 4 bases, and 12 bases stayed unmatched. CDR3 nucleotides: TGTGCCAGCAGACCAGGGGGTAAAGAGGGTTACGAGCAGTACTTC. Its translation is CASRPGGKEGYEQYF.

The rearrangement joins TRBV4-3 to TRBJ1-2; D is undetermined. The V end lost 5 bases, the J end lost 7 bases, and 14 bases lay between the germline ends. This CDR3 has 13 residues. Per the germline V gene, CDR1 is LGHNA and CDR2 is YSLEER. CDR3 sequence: CASSGESDSGYTF. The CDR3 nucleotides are TGCGCCAGCAGCGGGGAGTCCGATTCTGGCTACACCTTC.

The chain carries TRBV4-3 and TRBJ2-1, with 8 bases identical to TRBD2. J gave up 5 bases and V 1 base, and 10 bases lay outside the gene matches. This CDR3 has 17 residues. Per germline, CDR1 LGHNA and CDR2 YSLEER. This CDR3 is CASSQGSLAGDNNEQFF. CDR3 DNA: TGCGCCAGCAGCCAAGGGTCCCTAGCGGGTGACAACAATGAGCAGTTCTTC.

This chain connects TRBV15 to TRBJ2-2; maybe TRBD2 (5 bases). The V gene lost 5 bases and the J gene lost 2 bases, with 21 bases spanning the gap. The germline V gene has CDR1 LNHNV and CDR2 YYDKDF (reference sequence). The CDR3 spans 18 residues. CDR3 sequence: CATSGGPRVRDNTGELFF. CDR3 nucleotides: TGTGCCACCAGCGGAGGCCCTCGGGTGAGGGATAACACCGGGGAGCTGTTTTTT.

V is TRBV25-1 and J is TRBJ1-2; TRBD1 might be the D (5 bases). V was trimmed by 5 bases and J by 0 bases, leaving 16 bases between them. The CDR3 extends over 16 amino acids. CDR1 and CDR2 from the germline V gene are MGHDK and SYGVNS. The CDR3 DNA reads TGTGCCAGCAGTTCCCTGGTCGCAGGGACTAACTATGGCTACACCTTC. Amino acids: CASSSLVAGTNYGYTF.

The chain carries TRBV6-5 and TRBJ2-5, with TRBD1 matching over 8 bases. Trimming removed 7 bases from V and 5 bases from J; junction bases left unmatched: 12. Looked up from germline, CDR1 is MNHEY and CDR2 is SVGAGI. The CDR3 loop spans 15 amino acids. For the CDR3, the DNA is TGTGCCAGCATCCCTACAGGGGGGATTTTGGAGACCCAGTACTTC. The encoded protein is CASIPTGGILETQYF.

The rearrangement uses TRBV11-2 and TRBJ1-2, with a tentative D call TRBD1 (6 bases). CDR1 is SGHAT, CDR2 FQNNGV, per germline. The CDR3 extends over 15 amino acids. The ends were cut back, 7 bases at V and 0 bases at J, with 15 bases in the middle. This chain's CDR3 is CASTPDRKTNYGYTF. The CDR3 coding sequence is TGTGCCAGCACCCCCGACAGGAAGACTAACTATGGCTACACCTTC.

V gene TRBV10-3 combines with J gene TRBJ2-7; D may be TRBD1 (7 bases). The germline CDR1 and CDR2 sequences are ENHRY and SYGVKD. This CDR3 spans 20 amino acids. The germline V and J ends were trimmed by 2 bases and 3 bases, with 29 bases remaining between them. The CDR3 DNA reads TGTGCCATCAGTGAGACCTACAGGGGTAGTATGCGGGGCCCTCTCTACGAGCAGTACTTC. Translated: CAISETYRGSMRGPLYEQYF.

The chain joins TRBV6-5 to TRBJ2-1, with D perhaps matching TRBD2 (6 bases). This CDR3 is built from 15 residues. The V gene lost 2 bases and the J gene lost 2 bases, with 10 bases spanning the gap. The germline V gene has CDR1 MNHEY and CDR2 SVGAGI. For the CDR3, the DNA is TGTGCCAGCAGTTACATTACTAGCCCCTACAATGAGCAGTTCTTC. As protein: CASSYITSPYNEQFF.

The CDR3 nucleotides are TGTGCCAGCAGCCGAAGCGGGGCCCAAGAGACCCAGTACTTC. This translates into CASSRSGAQETQYF. This chain connects TRBV3-1 (or the pseudogene TRBV3-2) to TRBJ2-5; 7 bases are a match to TRBD2. This CDR3 contains 14 residues. The V gene end was trimmed by 4 bases and the J gene end by 1 base; junction bases not matched to a gene: 3. Germline lookup yields CDR1 LGHDT and CDR2 YNNKEL (reference sequence).

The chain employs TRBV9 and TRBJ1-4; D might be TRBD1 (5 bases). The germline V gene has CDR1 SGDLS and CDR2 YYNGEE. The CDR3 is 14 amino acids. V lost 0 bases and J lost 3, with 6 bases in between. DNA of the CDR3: TGTGCCAGCAGCGTAGAGGGGTCTAATGAAAAACTGTTTTTT. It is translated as CASSVEGSNEKLFF.

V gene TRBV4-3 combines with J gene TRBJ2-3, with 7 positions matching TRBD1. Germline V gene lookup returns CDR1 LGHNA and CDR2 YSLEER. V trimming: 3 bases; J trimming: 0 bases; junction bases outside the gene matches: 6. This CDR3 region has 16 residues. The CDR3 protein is CASSQGTGVSTDTQYF. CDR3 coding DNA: TGCGCCAGCAGCCAGGGTACAGGGGTCAGCACAGATACGCAGTATTTT.

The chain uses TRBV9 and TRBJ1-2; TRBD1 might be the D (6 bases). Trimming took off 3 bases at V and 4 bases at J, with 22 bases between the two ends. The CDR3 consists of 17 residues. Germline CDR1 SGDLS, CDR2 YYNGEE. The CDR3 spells CASSAEPDRTNLYGYTF. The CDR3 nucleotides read TGTGCCAGCAGCGCCGAACCGGACAGAACTAACCTCTATGGCTACACCTTC.

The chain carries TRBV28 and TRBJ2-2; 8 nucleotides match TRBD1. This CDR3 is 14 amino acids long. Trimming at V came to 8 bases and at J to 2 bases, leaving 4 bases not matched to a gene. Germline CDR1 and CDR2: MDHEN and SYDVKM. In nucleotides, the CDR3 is TGTGCCAGCTGTACAGGGGGTAACACCGGGGAGCTGTTTTTT. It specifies CASCTGGNTGELFF.

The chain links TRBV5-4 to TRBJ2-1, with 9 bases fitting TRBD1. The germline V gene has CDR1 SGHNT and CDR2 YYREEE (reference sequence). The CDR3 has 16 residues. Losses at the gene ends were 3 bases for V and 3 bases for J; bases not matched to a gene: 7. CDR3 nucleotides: TGTGCCAGCAGCTCGGGGGACAGGGCGCTCTACAATGAGCAGTTCTTC. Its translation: CASSSGDRALYNEQFF.

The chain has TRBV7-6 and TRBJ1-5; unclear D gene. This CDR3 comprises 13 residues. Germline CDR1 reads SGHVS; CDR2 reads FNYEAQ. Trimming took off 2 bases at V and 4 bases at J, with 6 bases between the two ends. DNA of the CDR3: TGTGCCAGCAGCTTATCCACAAATCAGCCCCAGCATTTT. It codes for CASSLSTNQPQHF.